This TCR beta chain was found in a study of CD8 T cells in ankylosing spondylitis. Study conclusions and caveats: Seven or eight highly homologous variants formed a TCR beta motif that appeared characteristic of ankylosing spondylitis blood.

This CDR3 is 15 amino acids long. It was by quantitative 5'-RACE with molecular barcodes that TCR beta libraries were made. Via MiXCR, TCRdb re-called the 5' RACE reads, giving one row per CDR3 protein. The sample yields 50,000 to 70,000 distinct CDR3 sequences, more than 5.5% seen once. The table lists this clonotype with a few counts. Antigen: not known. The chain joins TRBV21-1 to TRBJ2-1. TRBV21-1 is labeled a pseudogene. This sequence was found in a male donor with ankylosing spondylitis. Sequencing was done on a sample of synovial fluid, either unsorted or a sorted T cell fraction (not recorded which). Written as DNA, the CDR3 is TGTGCCAGCAGCAAACGTGGCAGCCCCAACGATGAGCAGTTCTTC. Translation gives CASSKRGSPNDEQFF.